This T cell receptor (beta chain) was captured by sequencing in a study of CD8+ T cells in alopecia areata. Treatment indicated: oral pan-JAK inhibitor, 5-10 mg twice daily. Specimens obtained from alopecia areata patients comprised lesional scalp punch biopsies and peripheral blood. Once RNA had been extracted, it was reverse transcribed into cDNA to act as the sequencing template. Data came from immunoSEQ multiplex PCR; TCRdb stores just in-frame clones and leaves some out. This sample has some 7,100 clones, with roughly 60% found just once. Whole-study results and caveats: Many expanded lesional clones persisted during tofacitinib (in both scalp and blood).

This clone was counted only a few times. Its antigen is still unknown. The receptor was isolated from a human donor with alopecia areata. The sample in question was skin, obtained at week 4, from a patient treated with tofacitinib.

The CDR3 region has the DNA TGTGCCAGCAGCTTGGCCCTAACGGGGGTTTATGGCTACACCTTC. Encoded protein: CASSLALTGVYGYTF. The chain is built from TRBV7-9 and TRBJ1-2, with a weak D call TRBD1 (5 bases). The CDR3 is 15 amino acids. V dropped 3 bases and J dropped 5 bases, with 16 bases sitting between them. Germline CDR1 SEHNR, CDR2 FQNEAQ (reference sequence). Supplemented by reference TRBV7-9 and TRBJ1-2, the full variable domain reads DTGVSQNPRHKITKRGQNVTFRCDPISEHNRLYWYRQTLGQGPEFLTYFQNEAQLEKSRLLSDRFSAERPKGSFSTLEIQRTEQGDSAMYLCASSLALTGVYGYTFGSGTRLTVV.